Presented here are 25 T cell receptor beta chains from one specimen sequenced in a study of blood T cell repertoires in COVID-19. Measured with immunoSEQ multiplex PCR; TCRdb has only the in-frame clones, and not every one. The table shows some 80,000 clones, with more than 65% occurring only once. Sequenced sample: peripheral blood. These receptors all stem from a man older than 75 with acute or convalescent COVID-19.

This chain uses TRBV5-8 with TRBJ2-7, with TRBD2 matching 13 bases. Looked up from germline, CDR1 is SGHTS and CDR2 is YDEGEE. The CDR3 contains 15 residues. V shed 5 bases and J 2 bases; nucleotides not matched to a gene: 4. The DNA for the CDR3 is TGTGCCAGCAGACACGGGACTAGCGGGGCCTACGAGCAGTACTTC. Protein product: CASRHGTSGAYEQYF.

The genes are TRBV30 and TRBJ2-2; possibly TRBD2 for D (7 bases). V was trimmed by 2 bases and J by 4 bases, leaving 17 bases between them. Germline CDR1 reads GTSNPN; CDR2 reads SVGIG (reference sequence). There are 16 residues in the CDR3. CDR3 sequence: CAWSRKGGPITGELFF. The CDR3 region has the DNA TGTGCCTGGAGTAGAAAGGGGGGGCCGATCACCGGGGAGCTGTTTTTT. The variable domain in full, with the rest retrieved from reference TRBV30 and TRBJ2-2, is SQTIHQWPATLVQPVGSPLSLECTVEGTSNPNLYWYRQAAGRGLQLLFYSVGIGQISSEVPQNLSASRPQDRQFILSSKKLLLSDSGFYLCAWSRKGGPITGELFFGEGSRLTVL.

The chain recombines TRBV7-8 with TRBJ1-1, with TRBD1 matching 11 bases. After removal of 6 bases from V and 3 bases from J, the junction contained 3 bases not matched to a gene. This CDR3 has 14 residues. Germline V gene lookup returns CDR1 SGHVS and CDR2 FQNEAQ. Written as DNA, the CDR3 is TGTGCCAGCAGACCGGGACAGGGGGACACTGAAGCTTTCTTT. It yields the protein CASRPGQGDTEAFF.

The gene calls are TRBV2 and TRBJ1-1; 8 positions agree with TRBD1. Germline V lookup: CDR1 SNHLY, CDR2 FYNNEI. J lost 6 bases, V lost 2 bases, and 8 bases had no gene match. The CDR3 covers 15 residues. The CDR3 DNA follows: TGTGCCAGCAGTGAATCAGCGGACAGGGCTTCTGAAGCTTTCTTT. It is translated as CASSESADRASEAFF.

CDR3 protein: CASSPRTGGLETQYF. The CDR3 coding sequence is TGTGCCAGCTCACCAAGGACAGGGGGACTGGAGACCCAGTACTTC. The rearrangement uses TRBV18 and TRBJ2-5, with TRBD1 matching 10 bases. Germline V gene lookup returns CDR1 KGHSH and CDR2 LQKENI. With 2 bases clipped from V and 5 bases from J, the junction kept 5 bases outside the gene matches. The CDR3 has 15 amino acids.

In its sample, this clone was seen once. The chain links TRBV19 to TRBJ1-2; no definite D call. CDR3 length: 13 residues. The V and J ends lost 7 bases and 7 bases respectively, with 16 bases between them. Germline V gene lookup returns CDR1 LNHDA and CDR2 SQIVND (reference sequence). CDR3 sequence: CASTYRGLGGYTF. CDR3 sequence (DNA): TGTGCCAGTACCTATCGGGGTCTTGGTGGCTACACCTTC.

The chain combines TRBV3-1 (or the pseudogene TRBV3-2) with TRBJ1-3; D unresolved. The germline CDR1 and CDR2 sequences are LGHDT and YNNKEL (reference sequence). The CDR3 runs 16 residues. V lost 4 bases and J lost 4, with 17 bases in between. In DNA, the CDR3 is TGTGCCAGCAGCCGGGGAGGGTTTGAAGCGGGAAACACCATATATTTT. This sequence encodes CASSRGGFEAGNTIYF.

The chain carries TRBV5-4 and TRBJ1-1; 8 bases agree with TRBD1. Germline CDR1 reads SGHNT; CDR2 reads YYREEE (reference sequence). This CDR3 has 16 residues. The J segment lost 4 bases and the V segment lost 2 bases, leaving 10 bases of the junction unmatched. The CDR3 loop is CASSFRQGTRGTEAFF. The CDR3 DNA reads TGTGCCAGCAGCTTCCGACAGGGGACGAGGGGCACTGAAGCTTTCTTT.

CDR3 DNA: TGTGCCAGTAGTACCACCGGGACAGGGTCGGGCTATGGCTACACCTTC. This codes for CASSTTGTGSGYGYTF. The chain uses TRBV19 and TRBJ1-2; TRBD1 matches at 9 bases. The junction had 10 bases not matched to a gene; V was cut back by 4 bases and J by 4 bases. Germline loops: CDR1 LNHDA, CDR2 SQIVND (reference sequence). The CDR3 length is 16 residues.

J is TRBJ2-7 and V is TRBV3-1 (or the pseudogene TRBV3-2); 8 nucleotides line up with TRBD1. The CDR3 consists of 15 residues. The germline V gene has CDR1 LGHDT and CDR2 YNNKEL (reference sequence). The J segment lost 3 bases and the V segment lost 1 base, leaving 5 bases of the junction unmatched. The CDR3 nucleotides are TGTGCCAGCAGCCAAGCGACAGGGGCCGACTACGAGCAGTACTTC. Its protein product is CASSQATGADYEQYF.

The chain recombines TRBV7-9 with TRBJ1-5, with 10 bases that match TRBD1. J was trimmed by 2 bases and V by 1 base; bases with no gene match: 2. CDR3 length: 16 residues. Germline CDR1 is SEHNR and CDR2 is FQNEAQ (reference sequence). CDR3 residues: CASSLGQGAGNQPQHF. The CDR3 nucleotides are TGTGCCAGCAGCTTAGGACAGGGGGCGGGCAATCAGCCCCAGCATTTT.

In its sample, this clone was seen a few times. The chain combines TRBV2 with TRBJ1-2; possible D gene TRBD1, 6 bases. The V and J ends lost 0 bases and 8 bases respectively, with 16 bases between them. The CDR3 totals 15 residues. CDR1 and CDR2 from the germline V gene are SNHLY and FYNNEI. The CDR3 DNA follows: TGTGCCAGCAGTGAAGCAGGCAGGGGTCGAGCCGGCTACACCTTC. Translating it yields CASSEAGRGRAGYTF.

This rearrangement joins TRBV6-5 to TRBJ2-7, with 9 bases lining up with TRBD1. The length of the CDR3 is 15 residues. Looked up from germline, CDR1 is MNHEY and CDR2 is SVGAGI. V trimming: 6 bases; J trimming: 4 bases; junction bases outside the gene matches: 10. The chain's CDR3 is CASRIPGTGSYEQYF. The CDR3, as DNA: TGTGCCAGCAGAATCCCCGGGACAGGGTCATACGAGCAGTACTTC.

The chain has TRBV19 and TRBJ1-5, with 7 nucleotides matching TRBD1. The CDR3 is 13 amino acids. V lost 5 bases to trimming and J lost 3 bases; unmatched junction nucleotides: 1. Germline loops: CDR1 LNHDA, CDR2 SQIVND (reference sequence). Written as DNA, the CDR3 is TGTGCCAGTAGTGACAGGGTCAATCAGCCCCAGCATTTT. Amino acids: CASSDRVNQPQHF. Full variable domain (remainder filled in from reference TRBV19 and TRBJ1-5): DGGITQSPKYLFRKEGQNVTLSCEQNLNHDAMYWYRQDPGQGLRLIYYSQIVNDFQKGDIAEGYSVSREKKESFPLTVTSAQKNPTAFYLCASSDRVNQPQHFGDGTRLSIL.

The chain uses TRBV6-1 and TRBJ2-7; a weak D match, TRBD2 (6 bases). CDR3 length: 17 residues. The germline V gene encodes CDR1 MNHNS and CDR2 SASEGT. Trimming shortened V by 0 bases and J by 5 bases, and 20 bases separated the two germline ends. The CDR3 loop reads CASSEASGRSTTDEQYF. CDR3 DNA sequence: TGTGCCAGCAGTGAAGCGTCGGGGAGGTCTACTACTGACGAGCAGTACTTC.

V gene TRBV29-1 combines with J gene TRBJ1-5, with 8 bases lining up with TRBD1. Looked up from germline, CDR1 is SQVTM and CDR2 is ANQGSEA. V dropped 6 bases and J dropped 7; count of bases not matched to a gene: 5. The CDR3 sequence is 12 residues long. CDR3 residues: CSVTQGEQPQHF. The CDR3 DNA reads TGCAGCGTGACACAGGGGGAGCAGCCCCAGCATTTT.

Of note for this clone: Relative to the germline gene, one junction end is altered; a read error may explain this. The J gene is TRBJ1-1, the V gene TRBV20-1, with 7 bases aligning to TRBD1. The CDR3 has 10 amino acids. CDR1 and CDR2 from the germline V gene are DFQATT and SNEGSKA (reference sequence). DNA of the CDR3: TGCAGTGCTACCGGACAGGAAATGAGTTTT. Translating gives CSATGQEMSF.

The chain recombines TRBV11-1 with TRBJ2-5, with 9 bases matching TRBD2. The V gene end was trimmed by 1 base and the J gene end by 10 bases; junction bases not matched to a gene: 10. This CDR3 spans 15 amino acids. CDR1 is SGHAT, CDR2 FQDESV, per germline (reference sequence). As DNA, the CDR3 is TGTGCCAGCAGCTTAGGAAGCGGGGGGCCACCCGTCCAGTACTTC. It translates to CASSLGSGGPPVQYF.

This chain uses TRBV6-5 with TRBJ1-2; D not certain. Germline loops: CDR1 MNHEY, CDR2 SVGAGI. V was cut by 6 bases and J by 3 bases, with 8 bases left in between. The CDR3 contains 12 residues. In DNA form, the CDR3 reads TGTGCCAGCAGACGACACGACTATGGCTACACCTTC. This translates into CASRRHDYGYTF.

This CDR3 reads CASSPGMSSGANVLTF. As DNA, the CDR3 is TGTGCCAGCAGCCCCGGTATGAGCTCTGGGGCCAACGTCCTGACTTTC. The chain links TRBV7-9 to TRBJ2-6; D unclear. CDR3 length: 16 amino acids. Germline assignment: CDR1 SEHNR and CDR2 FQNEAQ (reference sequence). Between the trimmed V and J ends, which lost 5 bases and 0 bases, there was a span of 11 bases.

This clone appeared once. The junction departs from germline at one end; a sequencing error may be responsible. The CDR3 nucleotides are TGTGCCAGCAGCCCGGGACTAGCGGGTTTAGATATGCAGTATTTT. This gives the protein CASSPGLAGLDMQYF. The rearrangement links TRBV7-6 to TRBJ2-3; 12 bases are a match to TRBD2. Germline V gives CDR1 SGHVS, CDR2 FNYEAQ. The CDR3 loop spans 15 amino acids.

The gene calls are TRBV12-5 and TRBJ1-3, with D possibly matching TRBD1 (6 bases). Trimming shortened V by 8 bases and J by 4 bases, and 18 bases separated the two germline ends. The CDR3 extends over 15 amino acids. Germline values: CDR1 LGHNT, CDR2 FRNRAP. Here the CDR3 reads CASSPNDRSGNTIYF. In nucleotides, the CDR3 is TGTGCTAGTTCACCTAACGACAGGTCCGGAAACACCATATATTTT.

The rearrangement uses TRBV19 and TRBJ2-1; a possible D gene is TRBD2 (5 bases). Trimming took 7 bases from V and 1 from J, leaving 11 bases between them. This CDR3 comprises 14 residues. CDR1 and CDR2 from the germline V gene are LNHDA and SQIVND (reference sequence). The CDR3 region has the DNA TGTGCCAGTAACCCGGGGAATTCCTACAATGAGCAGTTCTTC. Its translation is CASNPGNSYNEQFF.

This clone was detected once. The chain has TRBV5-4 and TRBJ2-3, with D maybe TRBD2 (6 bases). Germline assignment: CDR1 SGHNT and CDR2 YYREEE (reference sequence). Trimming cost V 7 bases and J 1 base, with 19 bases left between them. The CDR3 sequence is 16 residues long. The CDR3 DNA follows: TGTGCCAGCGGTGTTGGGCGCGGGGTGGGCACAGATACGCAGTATTTT. Residues: CASGVGRGVGTDTQYF.

The chain carries TRBV19 and TRBJ1-6, with TRBD1 matching 9 bases. This CDR3 has 17 amino acids. The ends lost 5 bases at V and 5 bases at J; junction bases unmatched: 10. Germline CDR1 and CDR2: LNHDA and SQIVND (reference sequence). The DNA for the CDR3 is TGTGCCAGTAGTCTGATAGCCGGGACAGGGAATAATTCACCCCTCCACTTT. This codes for CASSLIAGTGNNSPLHF.